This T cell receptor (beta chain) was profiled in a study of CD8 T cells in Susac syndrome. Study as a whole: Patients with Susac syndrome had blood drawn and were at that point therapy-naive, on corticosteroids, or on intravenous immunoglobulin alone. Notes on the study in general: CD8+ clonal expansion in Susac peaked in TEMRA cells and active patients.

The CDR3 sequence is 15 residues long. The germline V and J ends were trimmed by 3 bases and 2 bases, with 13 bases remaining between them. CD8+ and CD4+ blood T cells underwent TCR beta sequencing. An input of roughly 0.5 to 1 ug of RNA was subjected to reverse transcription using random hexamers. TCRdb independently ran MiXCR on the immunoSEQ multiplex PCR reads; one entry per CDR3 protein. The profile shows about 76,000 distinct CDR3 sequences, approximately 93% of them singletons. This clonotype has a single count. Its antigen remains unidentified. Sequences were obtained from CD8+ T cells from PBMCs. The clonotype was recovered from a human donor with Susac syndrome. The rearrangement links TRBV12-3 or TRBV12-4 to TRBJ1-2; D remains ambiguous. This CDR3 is CASSFPMDGNYGYTF. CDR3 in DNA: TGTGCCAGCAGTTTTCCGATGGACGGGAACTATGGCTACACCTTC.